This T cell receptor (beta chain) was captured by sequencing in a study of CD8 T cells in ankylosing spondylitis. The sample holds many counts of this clonotype. TCRdb processed the 5' RACE reads anew with MiXCR; each CDR3 protein has one entry. The sample yields about 240,000 distinct CDR3 sequences, approximately 11% seen once. Looked up from germline, CDR1 is SQVTM and CDR2 is ANQGSEA. This CDR3 is built from 13 residues. Trimming took 4 bases from V and 2 from J; bases not matched to a gene: 3. The chain is built from TRBV29-1 and TRBJ2-7; 9 bases line up with TRBD1. Sequenced sample: blood, either unsorted or a sorted T cell fraction (not recorded which). The sequence came from a male donor with ankylosing spondylitis or in good health (not recorded which). The CDR3 region is CSVAWTGAYEQYF. For the CDR3, the DNA is TGCAGCGTTGCTTGGACAGGGGCCTACGAGCAGTACTTC.